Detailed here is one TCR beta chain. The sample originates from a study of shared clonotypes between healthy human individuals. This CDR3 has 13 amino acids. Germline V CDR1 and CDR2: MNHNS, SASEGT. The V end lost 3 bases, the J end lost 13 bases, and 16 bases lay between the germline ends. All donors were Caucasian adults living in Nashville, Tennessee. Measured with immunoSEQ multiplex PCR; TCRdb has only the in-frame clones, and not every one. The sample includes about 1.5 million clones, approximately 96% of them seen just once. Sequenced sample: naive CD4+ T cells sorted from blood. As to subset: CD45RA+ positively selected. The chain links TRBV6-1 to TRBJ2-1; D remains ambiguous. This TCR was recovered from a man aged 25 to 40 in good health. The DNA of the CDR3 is TGTGCCAGCAGTGACAGGAGCGAAAGTGGTCAGTTCTTC. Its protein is CASSDRSESGQFF.